This T cell receptor (beta chain) appears in the sequencing data of a study of blood T cell repertoires in COVID-19 (TCRdb year 2020). For the wider study: Collaborator samples came from the United States, Italy and Spain and covered acute and convalescent phases of COVID-19. The material from the prospective study consisted of cDNA or gDNA derived from T cells, B-cell-depleted T cells, or PBMCs. The dataset comprised deeply sampled blood TCRbeta repertoires from subjects exposed to, actively infected with, or recovered from COVID-19. The repertoires were released in a freely available public database intended as a resource for research on the immune response to SARS-CoV-2. Samples came from the ongoing ImmuneRACE study (first 160 participants) plus 1,254 subjects from 6 global collaborators. The sample metadata nearly always contained a de-identified subject ID, COVID-19 status, age in years and sex. Where HLA class I and class II types were available, the types were taken from metadata supplied by the sample provider, not from assay-based typing. On the study overall, not on this receptor specifically: How much clinical and demographic metadata was included differed by source and by participant, and the metadata was provided uncurated.

The CDR3 covers 18 residues, taking in both the cysteine and the phenylalanine. The read is trimmed to its CDR3 DNA, 54 bases read in frame from base 1. Trimming takes 2 bases off V and 2 bases off J; junction bases not matched to a gene: 6. CDR1 is given as LGHDT and CDR2 as YNNKEL, both from the germline V gene (reference sequence). TCRbeta CDR3 regions were amplified from genomic DNA by means of the immunoSEQ Assay, a bias-controlled multiplex PCR. The study's own analysis went as follows. The number of nucleated cells in each sample was estimated by amplification of reference gene primers within the assay. To quantify the absolute abundance of each unique TCRbeta CDR3 rearrangement, sequence reads were collapsed and filtered. Productive Simpson clonality was computed per sample as the square root of Simpson's diversity index over productive rearrangements. TCRdb stores this immuneACCESS table with in-frame sequences only. Part of the clones is absent; in the studies checked, under half of the shortfall reflects unresolved V genes, and no reason is known for the rest. The D gene and trimming were derived from the DNA, and the V and J assignments and clone size from that table. The sample includes almost 400,000 clones, with 70% to 90% observed a single time. The ten largest clonotypes hold 2% to 2.5% of the sample.

With regard to this clone: Its antigen remains unidentified. It has no much larger one-base neighbor in the sample; base qualities were not kept.

One collaborating source in Seattle enrolled patients during active infection and followed them longitudinally through the course of disease. Each collaborating institution followed its own protocols to collect whole blood in K2EDTA tubes. Collaborator samples were shipped for TCRbeta analysis as frozen whole blood, isolated PBMCs, or DNA extracted from either sample type. Input material: peripheral blood. The V gene is TRBV3-1 (or the pseudogene TRBV3-2) and the J gene is TRBJ2-6; the central 10 bases match TRBD1. The TCR was taken from a woman aged 55-75 years with COVID-19, enrolled during active disease. The nucleotides are TGTGCCAGCAGCCAATTACCGGGACAGGGGCCTGGGGCCAACGTCCTGACTTTC. Its product reads: CASSQLPGQGPGANVLTF.